The next 5 T cell receptor beta chains were all read from a single sample in a study of T cells after posttransplantation cyclophosphamide listed by TCRdb under 2016. Library creation used the immunoSEQ multiplex PCR assay. In TCRdb, the immuneACCESS table is reduced to in-frame sequences with V and J assigned. These tables do not hold every clone; where another copy was compared, an unresolved V gene accounts for under half, and the others remain unexplained. The sample data list roughly 7,000 clones, and over 85% of these were observed just once. Clones ranked in the top ten supply 4.5% of the sample. Taken with the paper, the label for treatment or condition translates to: high-dose cyclophosphamide on days +3 and +4 as single-agent GVHD prophylaxis. Busulfan and fludarabine conditioning, a related or unrelated marrow graft, and cyclophosphamide on days +3 and +4 were given to PTCy patients.

The sample was CD8+ T cells sorted from blood, taken after allogeneic stem cell transplant with posttransplant cyclophosphamide. The receptors shown here come from a male patient in his sixties or seventies who received an allogeneic stem cell transplant from a related donor and was CMV-positive. In patients who had a transplant, some T cells may come from the graft donor.

Worth noting for this clone: The same CDR3 is also encoded by other DNA sequences in this sample. V and J are TRBV5-6 and TRBJ1-6, with 9 nucleotides matching TRBD1. The length of the CDR3 is 14 residues. From germline, CDR1 is SGHDT and CDR2 YYEEEE. Losses at the gene ends were 3 bases for V and 9 bases for J; bases not matched to a gene: 4. Here the CDR3 reads CASSWGTGSSPLHF. The CDR3 DNA reads as TGTGCCAGCAGCTGGGGGACAGGGAGTTCACCCCTCCACTTT.

The CDR3: CASSPPSGDEQYF. CDR3 in DNA: TGTGCCAGCAGTCCCCCCAGCGGGGACGAGCAGTACTTC. This rearrangement joins TRBV28 to TRBJ2-7; TRBD2 matches at 7 bases. The CDR3 spans 13 residues. The V and J ends lost 5 bases and 5 bases, in that order; junction bases with no gene match: 6. Per the germline V gene, CDR1 is MDHEN and CDR2 is SYDVKM.

This sequence joins TRBV27 and TRBJ2-2; D possibly corresponds to TRBD1 (6 bases). Germline CDR1 and CDR2: MNHEY and SMNVEV (reference sequence). The V end was cut by 5 bases, the J end by 7 bases, with 23 bases between. The CDR3 spans 17 residues. CDR3 bases: TGTGCCAGCAGTAGAACCGGGACAAGGCGTGTCAACGGGGAGCTGTTTTTT. The encoded protein is CASSRTGTRRVNGELFF.

This chain connects TRBV21-1 to TRBJ2-7; the D call of TRBD1 is as the table states it, not checked on the DNA. TRBV21-1 is a listed pseudogene. This CDR3 region has 14 residues. The CDR3 nucleotides read TGTGCCAGCAGCAAAGGACAGGACTCCTACGAGCAGTACTTC. Translated: CASSKGQDSYEQYF.

This clone was seen only once. The V gene is TRBV21-1, the J gene TRBJ1-2. TRBV21-1 constitutes a pseudogene. The CDR3 is 16 amino acids. CDR3 sequence: CASSKRWTAGVDGYTF. The DNA of the CDR3 is TGTGCCAGCAGCAAAAGATGGACGGCGGGGGTCGATGGCTACACCTTC.